These T cell receptor beta chains were read from a single sample in a study of blood T cell repertoires in COVID-19. Here immunoSEQ multiplex PCR was the method, and the copy in TCRdb shows in-frame clones only, minus some. The sample holds around 240,000 clones, approximately 82% seen once. Material: peripheral blood. The receptors originated from a woman aged 80 or older with acute or convalescent COVID-19. Each CDR3 is given with its conserved first and last residue. The order of the fields is V gene, J gene, clone size, D gene, CDR3 DNA, CDR3 protein. The D gene is left open where the match is weak. Only some rows state a clone size, as once, few, many or a class for expanded clones.

V gene: TRBV6-5; J gene: TRBJ2-5; clone size: NA; D gene: TRBD2; CDR3 DNA: TGTGCCAGCAGTTACTCTGGCGGGGGGGAACGAGAGACCCAGTACTTC; CDR3 protein: CASSYSGGGERETQYF
V gene: TRBV4-2; J gene: TRBJ1-6; clone size: NA; D gene: NA; CDR3 DNA: TGTGCCAGCAGCCAAGAGGTTTCTGGTGGGACTAGAATTTCACCCCTCCACTTT; CDR3 protein: CASSQEVSGGTRISPLHF
V gene: TRBV5-1; J gene: TRBJ1-4; clone size: NA; D gene: NA; CDR3 DNA: TGCGCCAGCAGCGTGTTTGGGCAAACGGAAAAACTGTTTTTT; CDR3 protein: CASSVFGQTEKLFF
V gene: TRBV5-1; J gene: TRBJ1-6; clone size: NA; D gene: NA; CDR3 DNA: TGCGCCAGCAGCCTTGTGGTGGGCATGGATTCACCCCTCCACTTT; CDR3 protein: CASSLVVGMDSPLHF
V gene: TRBV21-1; J gene: TRBJ1-2; clone size: NA; D gene: NA; CDR3 DNA: TGTGCCAGCAGCAAAGTATGGGGGCAGCACTATGGCTACACCTTC; CDR3 protein: CASSKVWGQHYGYTF
V gene: TRBV4-1; J gene: TRBJ2-2; clone size: NA; D gene: NA; CDR3 DNA: TGCGCCAGCAGCCAAAATGAATGGGGGGAGGTCACCGGGGAGCTGTTTTTT; CDR3 protein: CASSQNEWGEVTGELFF
V gene: TRBV11-2; J gene: TRBJ2-3; clone size: few; D gene: TRBD2; CDR3 DNA: TGTGCCAGCAGCCCTACTAGCGGGAGGAAGTATTTT; CDR3 protein: CASSPTSGRKYF
V gene: TRBV9; J gene: TRBJ2-1; clone size: NA; D gene: TRBD1; CDR3 DNA: TGTGCCAGCAGCGTAAGGGACAGCTCCTACAATGAGCAGTTCTTC; CDR3 protein: CASSVRDSSYNEQFF
V gene: TRBV18; J gene: TRBJ2-7; clone size: NA; D gene: TRBD2; CDR3 DNA: TGTGCCAGCTCACGAGCGGGAGGGCCCTTGGAGCAGTACTTC; CDR3 protein: CASSRAGGPLEQYF
V gene: TRBV11-2; J gene: TRBJ2-6; clone size: NA; D gene: NA; CDR3 DNA: TGTGCCAGCAGACAGACCAGGGGCCGCGGGGCCAACGTCCTGACTTTC; CDR3 protein: CASRQTRGRGANVLTF